Listed here are 20 T cell receptor beta chains from one sample, sequenced in a study of blood T cell repertoires in COVID-19. Measured with immunoSEQ multiplex PCR; TCRdb has only the in-frame clones, and not every one. Of about 52,000 clones detected, 86% appear once; the ten largest clones hold 20% to 25%. Sequences were obtained from peripheral blood. The receptors derive from an elderly woman with acute or convalescent COVID-19.

The rearrangement joins TRBV2 to TRBJ1-2; D perhaps matches TRBD1 (6 bases). CDR1 is SNHLY and CDR2 is FYNNEI in the germline V gene. V was cut by 8 bases and J by 5 bases, with 15 bases left in between. CDR3 length equals 13 residues. The CDR3 sequence is CASGTGSRYGYTF. CDR3 sequence (DNA): TGTGCCAGCGGCACAGGGTCGAGGTATGGCTACACCTTC.

This clone was found once. The rearrangement uses TRBV5-1 and TRBJ2-5; 11 bases are a match to TRBD1. Germline V gene data show CDR1 as SGHRS and CDR2 as YFSETQ. V shed 4 bases, J shed 6 bases, and the junction held 5 bases outside the gene matches. This CDR3 spans 14 amino acids. The CDR3 DNA is TGCGCCAGCAGCAGGGGACAGGGGGAAAAGACCCAGTACTTC. Protein sequence: CASSRGQGEKTQYF.

The chain carries TRBV7-8 and TRBJ2-7; D perhaps matches TRBD2 (6 bases). Trimming stripped 5 bases from V and 3 bases from J, with 17 bases between. This CDR3 comprises 15 residues. CDR1 is SGHVS, CDR2 FQNEAQ, per germline. The CDR3 loop is CASSRRRDAVYEQYF. CDR3 sequence (DNA): TGTGCCAGCAGCCGACGGCGGGACGCAGTCTACGAGCAGTACTTC.

V usage is TRBV28 and J usage is TRBJ2-7, with D unresolved. The ends were cut back, 3 bases at V and 4 bases at J, with 25 bases in the middle. CDR1 and CDR2 (germline): MDHEN, SYDVKM. The CDR3 has 18 residues. The CDR3 region has the DNA TGTGCCAGCAGTTTTCGAGCATATGGCGGTAAGTCTACGTACGAGCAGTACTTC. This translates into CASSFRAYGGKSTYEQYF.

The chain joins TRBV19 to TRBJ1-2; 9 bases are shared with TRBD1. Trimming took 4 bases from V and 2 from J; bases not matched to a gene: 2. The CDR3 consists of 14 residues. Germline assignment: CDR1 LNHDA and CDR2 SQIVND (reference sequence). CDR3 sequence (DNA): TGTGCCAGTAGTAGGACAGGGGTAAACTATGGCTACACCTTC. Protein: CASSRTGVNYGYTF. Drawing the rest from reference TRBV19 and TRBJ1-2, the complete variable domain is DGGITQSPKYLFRKEGQNVTLSCEQNLNHDAMYWYRQDPGQGLRLIYYSQIVNDFQKGDIAEGYSVSREKKESFPLTVTSAQKNPTAFYLCASSRTGVNYGYTFGSGTRLTVV.

This chain connects TRBV30 to TRBJ2-2; TRBD1 agrees at 8 bases. Trimming at V came to 8 bases and at J to 1 base, leaving 6 bases not matched to a gene. This CDR3 comprises 14 residues. The germline gives CDR1 GTSNPN, CDR2 SVGIG (reference sequence). CDR3 coding DNA: TGTGCCGGGCTGACAGGGGAGAACACCGGGGAGCTGTTTTTT. The encoded protein is CAGLTGENTGELFF.

This clone was observed a handful of times. This chain uses TRBV30 with TRBJ1-2, with TRBD1 as a possible D gene (6 bases). Trimming took 2 bases from V and 6 from J, leaving 13 bases between them. The CDR3 consists of 13 residues. Germline CDR1 GTSNPN, CDR2 SVGIG (reference sequence). DNA of the CDR3: TGTGCCTGGAGTCATCGGGGGGCGGATGGCTACACCTTC. It encodes CAWSHRGADGYTF.

The chain has TRBV5-1 and TRBJ1-1; D ambiguous. V shed 0 bases and J shed 0 bases, with 9 bases lying between them. The CDR3 runs 15 residues. Germline V gene data show CDR1 as SGHRS and CDR2 as YFSETQ. Written as DNA, the CDR3 is TGCGCCAGCAGCTTGGTCGGGAGGGTGAACACTGAAGCTTTCTTT. Translating it yields CASSLVGRVNTEAFF.

A single count supports this clone. The J gene is TRBJ2-7, the V gene TRBV14, with D perhaps matching TRBD2 (5 bases). Trimming pared 0 bases from V and 6 bases from J, leaving 9 bases between. The CDR3 spans 13 residues. Germline CDR1 reads SGHDN; CDR2 reads FVKESK. The chain's CDR3 is CASSQDLGSEQYF. Here the CDR3 DNA reads TGTGCCAGCAGCCAAGATTTAGGGAGCGAGCAGTACTTC.

The CDR3 nucleotides are TGTGCCAGCAGCTATACAGGGATGAGTATCGGGGAGCTGTTTTTT. Protein sequence: CASSYTGMSIGELFF. The V and J genes are TRBV7-9 and TRBJ2-2; the D gene is possibly TRBD1 (6 bases). The CDR3 is 15 amino acids. The germline CDR1 and CDR2 sequences are SEHNR and FQNEAQ (reference sequence). Trimming removed 4 bases from V and 7 bases from J, with 16 bases in between.

The rearrangement links TRBV11-2 to TRBJ1-1; weak D call: TRBD1 (6 bases). Trimming left V 0 bases short and J 4 bases short, with 9 bases between. Per germline, CDR1 SGHAT and CDR2 FQNNGV. The CDR3 spans 14 residues. In DNA form, the CDR3 reads TGTGCCAGCAGCTTAGAGGGGGCAGGCACTGAAGCTTTCTTT. It encodes CASSLEGAGTEAFF.

V gene TRBV10-3 combines with J gene TRBJ1-5; weak D call: TRBD1 (5 bases). This CDR3 contains 13 residues. The V end was cut by 6 bases, the J end by 7 bases, with 13 bases between. Per germline, CDR1 ENHRY and CDR2 SYGVKD. CDR3 DNA sequence: TGTGCCATCAGCGCCCAACAGGCCCAGCCCCAGCATTTT. Encoded protein: CAISAQQAQPQHF.

This clone was seen more than once but under ten times. The rearrangement joins TRBV5-1 to TRBJ1-6; 7 bases line up with TRBD1. V was clipped by 5 bases and J by 7 bases; unmatched bases: 3. Germline CDR1 and CDR2: SGHRS and YFSETQ. The CDR3 totals 13 residues. The CDR3 nucleotides read TGCGCCAGCAGTGACAGGGAAAATTCACCCCTCCACTTT. Translating it yields CASSDRENSPLHF.

V usage is TRBV11-3 and J usage is TRBJ2-3, with D tentatively TRBD2 (6 bases). There are 15 residues in the CDR3. Germline lookup yields CDR1 SGHNT and CDR2 YENEEA. The V end was cut by 1 base, the J end by 5 bases, with 13 bases between. Written as DNA, the CDR3 is TGTGCCAGCAGCTTAGCGTCTAGCGACCAAGATACGCAGTATTTT. It yields the protein CASSLASSDQDTQYF.

This rearrangement joins TRBV5-5 to TRBJ2-1; 12 positions agree with TRBD2. V shed 2 bases and J 10 bases; nucleotides not matched to a gene: 7. CDR3 length equals 15 residues. Germline loops: CDR1 SGHKS, CDR2 YYEKEE (reference sequence). The CDR3: CASSLELAGGSEQFF. CDR3 coding DNA: TGTGCCAGCAGCTTAGAACTAGCGGGAGGATCGGAGCAGTTCTTC. Complete variable domain (other parts from reference TRBV5-5 and TRBJ2-1): DAGVTQSPTHLIKTRGQQVTLRCSPISGHKSVSWYQQVLGQGPQFIFQYYEKEERGRGNFPDRFSARQFPNYSSELNVNALLLGDSALYLCASSLELAGGSEQFFGPGTRLTVL.

The rearrangement uses TRBV7-9 and TRBJ2-1, with D possibly being TRBD2 (6 bases). Germline V gives CDR1 SEHNR, CDR2 FQNEAQ (reference sequence). The V gene lost 4 bases and the J gene lost 0 bases, with 16 bases spanning the gap. This CDR3 has 17 amino acids. The CDR3 DNA sequence: TGTGCCAGCAGCTCCGTGGGCGGGATGAGCTCCTACAATGAGCAGTTCTTC. This encodes CASSSVGGMSSYNEQFF.

This sequence joins TRBV30 and TRBJ1-2; TRBD1 agrees at 7 bases. The CDR3 is made up of 12 amino acids. With V trimmed by 8 bases and J by 7 bases, 10 bases remained unmatched. Germline-derived CDR1 and CDR2 are GTSNPN and SVGIG (reference sequence). The CDR3: CASTGTEGGYTF. CDR3 coding DNA: TGTGCCAGTACCGGGACAGAAGGTGGCTACACCTTC. Variable domain in full (rest from reference TRBV30 and TRBJ1-2): SQTIHQWPATLVQPVGSPLSLECTVEGTSNPNLYWYRQAAGRGLQLLFYSVGIGQISSEVPQNLSASRPQDRQFILSSKKLLLSDSGFYLCASTGTEGGYTFGSGTRLTVV.

The rearrangement uses TRBV18 and TRBJ2-5, with D perhaps TRBD1 (5 bases). The CDR3 consists of 13 residues. Trimming stripped 2 bases from V and 1 base from J, with 5 bases between. Looked up from germline, CDR1 is KGHSH and CDR2 is LQKENI. The DNA of the CDR3 is TGTGCCAGCTCACCAGGGGCCCAAGAGACCCAGTACTTC. As protein: CASSPGAQETQYF.

The V call is TRBV5-1, the J call TRBJ2-1; 8 nucleotides agree with TRBD2. The CDR3 has 15 residues. Germline loops: CDR1 SGHRS, CDR2 YFSETQ. After removal of 6 bases from V and 2 bases from J, the junction contained 7 bases not matched to a gene. CDR3: CASKPGGLTYNEQFF. In DNA form, the CDR3 reads TGCGCCAGCAAGCCGGGGGGGCTCACCTACAATGAGCAGTTCTTC.

The V and J genes are TRBV6-1 and TRBJ2-1; no definite D call. This CDR3 is 14 amino acids long. Germline CDR1 and CDR2: MNHNS and SASEGT. Trimming took 2 bases from V and 6 from J, leaving 11 bases between them. CDR3 DNA sequence: TGTGCCAGCAGTGAAATACGCGCACGCAATGAGCAGTTCTTC. This translates into CASSEIRARNEQFF.